This T cell receptor beta chain was documented in a study of T cells in Graves' hyperthyroidism and ophthalmopathy. Amplification targeted TCR beta CDR3 regions from RNA transcripts. The HTBI primer set served for first-round RT-PCR of the TCR CDR3. TCRdb re-analysed the multiplex PCR reads in MiXCR, keeping a single row per CDR3 protein. The data contain 750,000 to 900,000 distinct CDR3 sequences, more than 30% of them singletons. The germline gives CDR1 MNHNS, CDR2 SASEGT. This CDR3 contains 15 residues. V lost 5 bases, J lost 1 base, and 15 bases lay in between. Subjects aged 18 to 65 presented with newly diagnosed hyperthyroidism of less than 2 months' duration.

The TCR comes from a man aged 18-30 years with Graves' hyperthyroidism. Sequencing was done on a sample of blood. The rearrangement uses TRBV6-1 and TRBJ2-7; D might be TRBD1 (6 bases). The CDR3 loop is CASSTKTGSSYEQYF. CDR3 DNA sequence: TGTGCCAGCAGTACGAAGACAGGATCATCCTACGAGCAGTACTTC.